One and the same sample provided the 17 T cell receptor beta chains below, sequenced in a study of early T cells in non-severe SARS-CoV-2 infection. TCRdb re-analysed the 5' RACE reads in MiXCR, keeping a single row per CDR3 protein. The table includes roughly 90,000 distinct CDR3 sequences, approximately 15% detected once. The sequencing sample was made of whole blood. The receptor source for this set is an adult who was a healthcare worker with PCR-confirmed SARS-CoV-2 infection or an uninfected control (not recorded which).

V usage is TRBV4-1 and J usage is TRBJ2-7; 11 bases match TRBD1. There are 16 residues in the CDR3. V was pared by 5 bases and J by 4 bases, with 10 bases of the junction left unmatched. CDR1 and CDR2 (germline): MGHRA, YSYEKL. In DNA, the CDR3 is TGCGCCAGCAGCGAGAATGGACAGGGGGCACCTTACGAGCAGTACGTC. Its protein product is CASSENGQGAPYEQYV.

Only a few counts were recorded for this clonotype. This chain uses TRBV25-1 with TRBJ2-5, with a possible D match to TRBD1 (5 bases). The germline V gene has CDR1 MGHDK and CDR2 SYGVNS. CDR3 length: 15 residues. Trimming stripped 1 base from V and 5 bases from J, with 14 bases between. The CDR3 spells CASSESSGLGETQYF. In nucleotides, the CDR3 is TGTGCCAGCAGTGAATCATCAGGGTTGGGTGAGACCCAGTACTTC.

The V and J genes are TRBV29-1 and TRBJ2-6; D remains ambiguous. The germline V gene has CDR1 SQVTM and CDR2 ANQGSEA. V lost 4 bases, J lost 3 bases, and 4 bases lay in between. CDR3 length equals 12 residues. CDR3 in DNA: TGCAGCGTTGTTGTTGGGGCCAACGTCCTGACTTTC. Protein: CSVVVGANVLTF.

This clonotype was picked up a small number of times. The rearrangement links TRBV11-2 to TRBJ2-1, with TRBD1 identical over 7 bases. The V gene end was trimmed by 5 bases and the J gene end by 11 bases; junction bases not matched to a gene: 9. CDR3 length: 13 residues. Germline lookup yields CDR1 SGHAT and CDR2 FQNNGV. CDR3 nucleotide sequence: TGTGCCAGCAGCCGAGGGACAGTCGACCAGCAGTTCTTC. It translates to CASSRGTVDQQFF.

Judged by abundance, this clonotype is medium-sized. The chain couples TRBV11-2 to TRBJ2-1, with TRBD1 matching 8 bases. J lost 7 bases, V lost 3 bases, and 11 bases had no gene match. This CDR3 has 16 amino acids. Germline CDR1 and CDR2: SGHAT and FQNNGV. This chain's CDR3 is CASSLPTNTGGNEQFF. Written as DNA, the CDR3 is TGTGCCAGCAGCTTGCCGACAAATACAGGGGGAAATGAGCAGTTCTTC.

The CDR3 protein is CASSGPGAVADTQYF. Written as DNA, the CDR3 is TGCGCCAGCAGCGGGCCCGGGGCAGTCGCAGATACGCAGTATTTT. The genes are TRBV5-1 and TRBJ2-3; tentatively, D is TRBD1 or TRBD2 (5 bases each). The CDR3 totals 15 residues. Trimming shortened V by 4 bases and J by 4 bases, and 16 bases separated the two germline ends. Germline V lookup: CDR1 SGHRS, CDR2 YFSETQ.

The chain recombines TRBV7-2 with TRBJ2-4, with D perhaps matching TRBD1 or TRBD2 (5 bases each). The germline CDR1 and CDR2 sequences are SGHTA and FQGNSA. CDR3 length equals 15 residues. V dropped 5 bases and J dropped 0 bases, with 11 bases sitting between them. CDR3 loop: CASSPERGAKNIQYF. DNA for the CDR3: TGTGCCAGCAGCCCCGAGAGGGGAGCCAAAAACATTCAGTACTTC.

V is TRBV6-1 and J is TRBJ2-7; 8 bases line up with TRBD1. The CDR3 is 13 residues long. Trimming took 6 bases from V and 5 from J; bases not matched to a gene: 6. Germline V gives CDR1 MNHNS, CDR2 SASEGT. The CDR3 spells CASRWTGSHEQYV. CDR3 in DNA: TGTGCCAGCAGATGGACAGGGAGCCACGAGCAGTACGTC.

V and J are TRBV12-3 or TRBV12-4 and TRBJ1-5; 7 nucleotides agree with TRBD1. Germline trimming cut 6 bases from V and 2 bases from J; bases unmatched to any gene: 7. The CDR3 has 15 amino acids. CDR3 nucleotides: TGTGCCAGCAGCCCCAGGACAGGACGCAATCAGCCCCAGCATTTT. This encodes CASSPRTGRNQPQHF.

The chain recombines TRBV28 with TRBJ1-3, with D tentatively TRBD1 (5 bases). Germline loops: CDR1 MDHEN, CDR2 SYDVKM. V shed 7 bases and J shed 2 bases, with 6 bases lying between them. The length of the CDR3 is 12 residues. This CDR3 reads CASTGAGNTIYF. CDR3 nucleotides: TGTGCCAGCACGGGGGCTGGAAACACCATATATTTT.

The CDR3 reads CASNYNMNTEAFF. Here the CDR3 DNA reads TGTGCCAGCAACTATAACATGAACACTGAAGCTTTCTTT. The rearrangement joins TRBV7-9 to TRBJ1-1; D not certain. The CDR3 runs to 13 residues. The germline gives CDR1 SEHNR, CDR2 FQNEAQ (reference sequence). Trimming removed 7 bases from V and 0 bases from J, with 9 bases in between.

This clonotype was counted at least ten times. The V call is TRBV3-1, the J call TRBJ2-2; the D gene could be TRBD1 or TRBD2 (5 bases each). Trimming cost V 1 base and J 6 bases, with 9 bases left between them. Germline V gene sequence: CDR1 LGHDT, CDR2 YNNKEL (reference sequence). The CDR3 is made up of 14 amino acids. The CDR3 DNA reads TGTGCCAGCAGCCAAGTTTGGGGGTCCGGGGAGCTGTTTTTT. This gives the protein CASSQVWGSGELFF.

This chain links TRBV20-1 with TRBJ1-1; 10 positions match TRBD1. V was pared by 6 bases and J by 0 bases, with 4 bases of the junction left unmatched. The CDR3 length is 14 residues. Germline V lookup: CDR1 DFQATT, CDR2 SNEGSKA (reference sequence). Here the CDR3 reads CSAGTGAMNTEAFF. In nucleotides, the CDR3 is TGCAGTGCCGGGACAGGGGCAATGAACACTGAAGCTTTCTTT.

The sample holds a few counts of this clonotype. The chain joins TRBV29-1 to TRBJ1-1; no clear D. With 0 bases removed from V and 10 bases from J, the gap between germline ends came to 12 bases. CDR3 length equals 12 residues. Per germline, CDR1 SQVTM and CDR2 ANQGSEA. CDR3 in DNA: TGCAGCGTTGAAGATCCGAGGGTTCGAGCTTTCTTT. It yields the protein CSVEDPRVRAFF.

This clonotype was picked up a small number of times. The CDR3 nucleotides are TGTGCCAGCAGCTTAGGGCTGATTTCGGACAGGGGGCGCTGGGATACGCAGTATTTT. It encodes CASSLGLISDRGRWDTQYF. This chain links TRBV7-6 with TRBJ2-3; 11 positions agree with TRBD1. The CDR3 covers 19 residues. Trimming cost V 1 base and J 6 bases; bases outside gene matches: 15. CDR1 and CDR2 from the germline V gene are SGHVS and FNYEAQ.

This clonotype was found a few times. The V and J genes are TRBV3-1 and TRBJ2-1; 11 nucleotides align to TRBD2. The CDR3 loop spans 18 amino acids. J gave up 9 bases and V 0 bases, and 13 bases lay outside the gene matches. Germline V gene sequence: CDR1 LGHDT, CDR2 YNNKEL (reference sequence). This CDR3 reads CASSQDPIAGGRFSEQFF. As DNA, the CDR3 is TGTGCCAGCAGCCAAGATCCGATAGCGGGGGGGCGTTTTAGTGAGCAGTTCTTC.

The CDR3, as DNA: TGTGCCAGCAGCGTCCAGGACCTCAACACTGAAGCTTTCTTT. The encoded protein is CASSVQDLNTEAFF. J is TRBJ1-1 and V is TRBV9; unclear D gene. The CDR3 totals 14 residues. Between the trimmed V and J ends, which lost 2 bases and 2 bases, there was a span of 10 bases. Per the germline V gene, CDR1 is SGDLS and CDR2 is YYNGEE.